This T cell receptor beta chain was captured by sequencing in a study of blood T cells in healthy people across ages. CDR3 length: 13 residues. Germline V CDR1 and CDR2: PRHDT, FYEKMQ (reference sequence). On this clonotype: The junction does not match germline at one end; this may be a read error.

Combining a sample-barcoded 5' primer with a J-beta primer mix, a second PCR ran for roughly 7 to 11 cycles. MiXCR was run by TCRdb on the 5' RACE reads, yielding one entry per CDR3 protein. Among approximately 800,000 distinct CDR3 sequences listed, 53% were seen once. Source material: blood. This chain joins TRBV13 and TRBJ2-4; D is undetermined. This TCR was recovered from an elderly man in good health. The CDR3: CASSPRTKNIQYF. The CDR3 DNA reads as TGTGCTAGCAGCCCTCGGACCAAAAACATTCAGTACTTC.